These 19 T cell receptor beta chains came from one sample sequenced in a study of blood T cell repertoires in COVID-19. Only in-frame clones appear in the TCRdb table, and some are missing; sequencing was by immunoSEQ multiplex PCR. In the table there are 85,000 to 120,000 clones, roughly 92% of which are singletons. The sample taken for sequencing was peripheral blood. Receptors originate from a woman between 50 and 59 years old with COVID-19, enrolled during active disease.

CDR3 DNA sequence: TGTGCCTGGAGTGACAGCTTAGATCAGCCCCAGCATTTT. The encoded protein is CAWSDSLDQPQHF. The V and J genes are TRBV30 and TRBJ1-5; no clear D gene. V lost 1 base, J lost 5 bases, and 9 bases lay in between. The CDR3 runs 13 residues. From germline, CDR1 is GTSNPN and CDR2 SVGIG (reference sequence).

This chain connects TRBV11-2 to TRBJ1-6, with no clear D. This CDR3 is 15 amino acids long. Germline lookup yields CDR1 SGHAT and CDR2 FQNNGV. V gave up 3 bases and J gave up 6 bases, with 12 bases separating them. CDR3: CASSLEGLFNSPLHF. CDR3 DNA sequence: TGTGCCAGCAGCTTGGAGGGTCTTTTTAATTCACCCCTCCACTTT.

Regarding this clone: The germline gene is not matched at one end of the junction; a read error may be the cause. This rearrangement joins TRBV19 to TRBJ1-2; D is unresolved. The CDR3 runs 13 residues. Germline CDR1 LNHDA, CDR2 SQIVND (reference sequence). The CDR3 bases are TGTGTCAGTAGCTACTTGGCAACGGAGGGCTACACCTTC. It translates to CVSSYLATEGYTF.

The gene calls are TRBV4-1 and TRBJ1-5; D call uncertain. Trimming took 1 base from V and 8 from J, leaving 15 bases between them. Per the germline V gene, CDR1 is MGHRA and CDR2 is YSYEKL. This CDR3 region has 15 residues. CDR3 coding DNA: TGCGCCAGCAGCCAAGTAGAGGCTCCGGAGGAGCCCCAGCATTTT. Its translation is CASSQVEAPEEPQHF.

This chain joins TRBV19 and TRBJ1-1; no clear D gene. The CDR3 length is 13 residues. The germline V gene encodes CDR1 LNHDA and CDR2 SQIVND (reference sequence). Between the trimmed V and J ends, which lost 7 bases and 0 bases, there was a span of 9 bases. The CDR3 here is CASKVEVNTEAFF. CDR3 DNA sequence: TGTGCCAGTAAAGTCGAGGTGAACACTGAAGCTTTCTTT.

The chain carries TRBV5-4 and TRBJ1-4, with 7 bases identical to TRBD1. Unmatched junction bases numbered 4, after V lost 3 bases and J lost 2 bases. The CDR3 extends over 15 amino acids. Germline CDR1 is SGHNT and CDR2 is YYREEE (reference sequence). The CDR3 nucleotides are TGTGCCAGCAGCTCCGGGACAGCTACTAATGAAAAACTGTTTTTT. Its translation: CASSSGTATNEKLFF. Filled out from reference TRBV5-4 and TRBJ1-4, the complete variable domain reads ETGVTQSPTHLIKTRGQQVTLRCSSQSGHNTVSWYQQALGQGPQFIFQYYREEENGRGNFPPRFSGLQFPNYSSELNVNALELDDSALYLCASSSGTATNEKLFFGSGTQLSVL.

CDR3 protein: CASSEFLSGVDTQYF. Here the CDR3 DNA reads TGTGCCAGCAGCGAATTTCTGTCGGGGGTAGATACGCAGTATTTT. V usage is TRBV9 and J usage is TRBJ2-3; D is perhaps TRBD2 (6 bases). The V gene lost 3 bases and the J gene lost 5 bases, with 16 bases spanning the gap. Germline CDR1 and CDR2: SGDLS and YYNGEE. CDR3 length equals 15 residues.

The rearrangement links TRBV6-1 to TRBJ2-3; 10 bases are shared with TRBD2. Germline V gene lookup returns CDR1 MNHNS and CDR2 SASEGT. The V gene end was trimmed by 2 bases and the J gene end by 7 bases; junction bases not matched to a gene: 21. This CDR3 is 20 amino acids long. For the CDR3, the DNA is TGTGCCAGCAGTGAATACAAACGGGCGCTAGCGGGGGCCCCTCCCCATACGCAGTATTTT. It codes for CASSEYKRALAGAPPHTQYF.

The genes are TRBV5-1 and TRBJ2-3; maybe TRBD1 (6 bases). Trimming removed 5 bases from V and 2 bases from J, with 18 bases in between. The CDR3 is 16 residues long. Looked up from germline, CDR1 is SGHRS and CDR2 is YFSETQ. The DNA for the CDR3 is TGCGCCAGCAGTCACTTGGACAGACTCGCCACAGATACGCAGTATTTT. Translation gives CASSHLDRLATDTQYF. Using reference TRBV5-1 and TRBJ2-3 for the parts outside the CDR3, the full variable domain is KAGVTQTPRYLIKTRGQQVTLSCSPISGHRSVSWYQQTPGQGLQFLFEYFSETQRNKGNFPGRFSGRQFSNSRSEMNVSTLELGDSALYLCASSHLDRLATDTQYFGPGTRLTVL.

The chain recombines TRBV24-1 with TRBJ1-2; 8 bases are a match to TRBD1. Trimming removed 7 bases from V and 2 bases from J; junction bases left unmatched: 5. Per germline, CDR1 KGHDR and CDR2 SFDVKD. The CDR3 is 14 residues long. CDR3 nucleotide sequence: TGTGCCACCAGCCCGGGACAGGTCAACTATGGCTACACCTTC. Protein sequence: CATSPGQVNYGYTF.

This chain connects TRBV19 to TRBJ1-2; D gene uncertain. Germline V gene data show CDR1 as LNHDA and CDR2 as SQIVND (reference sequence). The ends were cut back, 2 bases at V and 0 bases at J, with 7 bases in the middle. This CDR3 has 14 amino acids. The CDR3 reads CASSITATNYGYTF. DNA of the CDR3: TGTGCCAGTAGTATAACCGCTACTAACTATGGCTACACCTTC.

The chain has TRBV15 and TRBJ2-3, with 15 bases lining up with TRBD2. The CDR3 totals 20 residues. The J segment lost 0 bases and the V segment lost 0 bases, leaving 7 bases of the junction unmatched. Germline values: CDR1 LNHNV, CDR2 YYDKDF (reference sequence). The DNA for the CDR3 is TGTGCCACCAGCAGAGATCGGACTAGCGGGGGGGATAGAAGCACAGATACGCAGTATTTT. Its protein is CATSRDRTSGGDRSTDTQYF.

J is TRBJ1-6 and V is TRBV28, with D hard to call. V shed 1 base and J shed 7 bases, with 11 bases lying between them. The CDR3 length is 15 residues. Germline V gives CDR1 MDHEN, CDR2 SYDVKM. CDR3: CASSLSPRSNSPLHF. The CDR3 DNA reads as TGTGCCAGCAGTTTATCACCTCGGTCCAATTCACCCCTCCACTTT.

The CDR3 region has the DNA TGTGCCTGGACGGGTGGGGCGGGGAGCGAGCAGTACTTC. Amino acids: CAWTGGAGSEQYF. The chain carries TRBV30 and TRBJ2-7; possibly TRBD2 for D (6 bases). CDR3 length: 13 residues. The germline CDR1 and CDR2 sequences are GTSNPN and SVGIG (reference sequence). Trimming stripped 4 bases from V and 6 bases from J, with 16 bases between.

V gene TRBV5-4 combines with J gene TRBJ2-3; D uncertain. The CDR3 has 15 amino acids. In germline, CDR1 is SGHNT, CDR2 YYREEE (reference sequence). V was shortened by 4 bases and J by 4 bases, with 16 bases between the two germline ends. In DNA, the CDR3 is TGTGCCAGCAGCCACATGGGCCCTTGGGCAGATACGCAGTATTTT. Its protein is CASSHMGPWADTQYF.

The rearrangement links TRBV7-2 to TRBJ2-3; D unresolved. The length of the CDR3 is 13 residues. The V and J ends lost 5 bases and 2 bases respectively, with 8 bases between them. CDR1 SGHTA and CDR2 FQGNSA come from the germline V gene. The CDR3: CASSPLLTDTQYF. CDR3 DNA sequence: TGTGCCAGCAGCCCCCTCCTCACAGATACGCAGTATTTT.

The V and J genes are TRBV21-1 and TRBJ2-7; TRBD1, the table's D call, lacks a check against the DNA. TRBV21-1 is tagged as a pseudogene. This CDR3 comprises 16 residues. The CDR3 sequence: CASSKAQGTVHYEQYV. Written as DNA, the CDR3 is TGTGCCAGCAGCAAAGCACAAGGGACAGTCCATTACGAGCAGTACGTC.

V gene TRBV7-6 combines with J gene TRBJ1-1; D not certain. There are 14 residues in the CDR3. Germline V lookup: CDR1 SGHVS, CDR2 FNYEAQ. V lost 3 bases, J lost 4 bases, and 12 bases lay in between. The DNA for the CDR3 is TGTGCCAGCAGCTTTGTCCCCGAGGGCACTGAAGCTTTCTTT. Its translation is CASSFVPEGTEAFF.

This clone was detected a few times. This chain joins TRBV6-5 and TRBJ1-1, with 8 bases identical to TRBD1. V was pared by 8 bases and J by 3 bases, with 5 bases of the junction left unmatched. CDR1 and CDR2 (germline): MNHEY, SVGAGI. This CDR3 is built from 13 residues. CDR3 nucleotide sequence: TGTGCCAGCGCCGGACAGGGTTACACTGAAGCTTTCTTT. Protein product: CASAGQGYTEAFF.